This TCR beta chain emerged from a study of blood T cell repertoires in COVID-19. Whole-study context: The samples span acute and convalescent COVID-19 from the United States, Italy and Spain.

Original processing methods: Estimation of nucleated cell counts was performed using reference gene primer amplification. Sequencing used immunoSEQ multiplex PCR; TCRdb keeps in-frame clones, though not all of them. For V, J and clone size, that table is used; D and trimming come from the DNA. The table lists around 460,000 clones, 80% to 90% of them singletons. J lost 1 base, V lost 6 bases, and 3 bases had no gene match. This CDR3 has 15 amino acids. CDR1 is SNHLY and CDR2 is FYNNEI in the germline V gene. V gene TRBV2 combines with J gene TRBJ2-5; 12 bases are a match to TRBD2. The source is a young man with COVID-19, enrolled during active disease. Sequencing was done on a sample of peripheral blood. In DNA, the CDR3 is TGTGCCAGCAGGGCACTAGCGGGGGGCCAAGAGACCCAGTACTTC. As protein: CASRALAGGQETQYF. The complete variable domain, with remaining parts taken from reference TRBV2 and TRBJ2-5, reads EPEVTQTPSHQVTQMGQEVILRCVPISNHLYFYWYRQILGQKVEFLVSFYNNEISEKSEIFDDQFSVERPDGSNFTLKIRSTKLEDSAMYFCASRALAGGQETQYFGPGTRLLVL.